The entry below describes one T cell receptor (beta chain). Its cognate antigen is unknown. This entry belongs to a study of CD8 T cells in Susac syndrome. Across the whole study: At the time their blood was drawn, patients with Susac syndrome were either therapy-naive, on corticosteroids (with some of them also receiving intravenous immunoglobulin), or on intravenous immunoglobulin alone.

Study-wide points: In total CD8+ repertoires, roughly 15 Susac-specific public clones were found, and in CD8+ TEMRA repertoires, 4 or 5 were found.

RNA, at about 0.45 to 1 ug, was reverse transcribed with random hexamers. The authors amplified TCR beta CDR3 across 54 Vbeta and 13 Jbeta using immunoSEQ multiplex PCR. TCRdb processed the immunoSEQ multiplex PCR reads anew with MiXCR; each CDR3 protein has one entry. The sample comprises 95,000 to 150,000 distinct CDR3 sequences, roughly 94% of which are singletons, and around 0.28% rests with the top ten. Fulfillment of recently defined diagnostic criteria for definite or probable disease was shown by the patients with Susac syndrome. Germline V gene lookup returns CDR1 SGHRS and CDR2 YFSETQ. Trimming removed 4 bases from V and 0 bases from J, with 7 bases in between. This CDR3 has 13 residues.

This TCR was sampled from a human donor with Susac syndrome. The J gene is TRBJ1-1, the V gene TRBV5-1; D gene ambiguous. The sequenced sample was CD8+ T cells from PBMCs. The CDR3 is CASSPIVNTEAFF. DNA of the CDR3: TGCGCCAGCAGCCCGATAGTGAACACTGAAGCTTTCTTT. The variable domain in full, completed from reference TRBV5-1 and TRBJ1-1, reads KAGVTQTPRYLIKTRGQQVTLSCSPISGHRSVSWYQQTPGQGLQFLFEYFSETQRNKGNFPGRFSGRQFSNSRSEMNVSTLELGDSALYLCASSPIVNTEAFFGQGTRLTVV.